The sequence of this T cell receptor beta chain was determined in a study of T cells in Graves' hyperthyroidism and ophthalmopathy. The table lists this clonotype with many counts. Its antigen is unidentified. Findings and caveats of the study: Most thyroid clonotypes with frequency above 0.001 were detected in blood. Using 13 V-J features, a model discriminated ophthalmopathy from stable hyperthyroidism. Ophthalmopathy onset followed model prediction by a median around 6.9 months.

The CDR3 loop spans 14 amino acids. Looked up from germline, CDR1 is SGDLS and CDR2 is YYNGEE. The V segment lost 4 bases and the J segment 5 bases; nucleotides outside the gene matches: 8. There were TCR beta CDR3 regions amplified from RNA transcripts. During a first-round RT-PCR of the TCR CDR3, the HTBI primer set was used. Each CDR3 protein gets one entry after TCRdb re-called the multiplex PCR reads with MiXCR. The sample records some 460,000 distinct CDR3 sequences, 15% to 19% being singletons. The sample was blood. The chain links TRBV9 to TRBJ1-2; 7 bases are shared with TRBD1. The TCR originated in a young woman with Graves' hyperthyroidism. CDR3 sequence reads: CASSLGTENYGYTF. The CDR3 DNA is TGTGCCAGCAGCCTCGGGACAGAGAATTATGGCTACACCTTC.